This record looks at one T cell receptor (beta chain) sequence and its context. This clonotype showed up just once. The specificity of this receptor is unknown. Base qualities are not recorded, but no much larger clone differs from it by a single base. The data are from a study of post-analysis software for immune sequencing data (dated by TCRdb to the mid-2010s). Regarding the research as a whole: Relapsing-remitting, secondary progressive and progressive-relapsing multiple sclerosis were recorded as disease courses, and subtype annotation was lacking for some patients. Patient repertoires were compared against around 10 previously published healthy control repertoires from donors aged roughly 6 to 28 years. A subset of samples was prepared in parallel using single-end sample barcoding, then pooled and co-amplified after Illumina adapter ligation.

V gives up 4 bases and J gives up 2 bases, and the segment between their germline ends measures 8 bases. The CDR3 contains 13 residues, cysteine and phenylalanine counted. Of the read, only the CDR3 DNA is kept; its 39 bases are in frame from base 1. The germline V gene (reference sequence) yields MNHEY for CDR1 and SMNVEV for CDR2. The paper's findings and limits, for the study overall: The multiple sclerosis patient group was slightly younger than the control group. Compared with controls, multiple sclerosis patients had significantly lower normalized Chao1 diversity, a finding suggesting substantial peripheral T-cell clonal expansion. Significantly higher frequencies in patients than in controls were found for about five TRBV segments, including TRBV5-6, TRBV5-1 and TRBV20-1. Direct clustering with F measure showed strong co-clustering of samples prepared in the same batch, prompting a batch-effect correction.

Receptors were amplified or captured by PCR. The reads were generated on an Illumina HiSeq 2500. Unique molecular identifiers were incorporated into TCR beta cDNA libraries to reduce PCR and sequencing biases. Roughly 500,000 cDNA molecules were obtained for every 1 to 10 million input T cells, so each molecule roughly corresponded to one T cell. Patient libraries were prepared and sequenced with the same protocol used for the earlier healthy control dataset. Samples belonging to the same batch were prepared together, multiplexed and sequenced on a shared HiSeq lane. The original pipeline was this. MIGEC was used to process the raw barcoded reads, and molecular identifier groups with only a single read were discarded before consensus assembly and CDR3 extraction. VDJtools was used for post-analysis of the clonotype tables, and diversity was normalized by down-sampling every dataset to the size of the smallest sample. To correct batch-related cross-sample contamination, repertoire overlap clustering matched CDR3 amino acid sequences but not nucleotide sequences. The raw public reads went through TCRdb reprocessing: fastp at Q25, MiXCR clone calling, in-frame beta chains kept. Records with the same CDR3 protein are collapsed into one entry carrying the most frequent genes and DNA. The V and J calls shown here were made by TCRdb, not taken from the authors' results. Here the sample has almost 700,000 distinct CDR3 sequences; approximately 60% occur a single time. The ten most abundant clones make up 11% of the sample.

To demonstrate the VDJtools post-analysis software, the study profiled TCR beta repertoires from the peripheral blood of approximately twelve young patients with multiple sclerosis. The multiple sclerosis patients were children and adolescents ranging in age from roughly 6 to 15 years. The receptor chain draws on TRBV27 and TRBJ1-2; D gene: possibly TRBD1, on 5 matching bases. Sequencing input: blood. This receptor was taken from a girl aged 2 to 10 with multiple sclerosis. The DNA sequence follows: TGTGCCAGCAGTTGGGGACCAAACTATGGCTACACCTTC. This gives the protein CASSWGPNYGYTF.